Below, 10 T cell receptor beta chains from the same sample are listed, as sequenced in a study of shared clonotypes between healthy human individuals. The naive CD8 subset, CD45RO-negative cells positively selected for CCR7, excluded terminally differentiated effector memory CD45RA+ cells. Here immunoSEQ multiplex PCR was the method, and the copy in TCRdb shows in-frame clones only, minus some. Of fewer than 800,000 clones in the sample, under 95% were seen once. The sequenced sample consisted of naive CD8+ T cells sorted from blood. These TCRs come from a man in his thirties or forties in good health.

This sequence joins TRBV29-1 and TRBJ1-2, with D tentatively TRBD1 (5 bases). Germline lookup yields CDR1 SQVTM and CDR2 ANQGSEA. Trimming removed 3 bases at V and 4 bases at J, with 12 bases between. The length of the CDR3 is 13 residues. CDR3 DNA sequence: TGCAGCGTTGATCGATCGGGGCTCTATGGCTACACCTTC. As protein: CSVDRSGLYGYTF. The full variable domain, rest sourced from reference TRBV29-1 and TRBJ1-2, is SAVISQKPSRDICQRGTSLTIQCQVDSQVTMMFWYRQQPGQSLTLIATANQGSEATYESGFVIDKFPISRPNLTFSTLTVSNMSPEDSSIYLCSVDRSGLYGYTFGSGTRLTVV.

J is TRBJ2-5 and V is TRBV7-9, with TRBD1 matching over 10 bases. This CDR3 is 16 amino acids long. Germline CDR1 reads SEHNR; CDR2 reads FQNEAQ (reference sequence). V gave up 10 bases and J gave up 5 bases; unmatched junction bases: 16. CDR3 DNA sequence: TGTGCCACCCCATGGTCCCGGGGACAGGGGAAGGAGACCCAGTACTTC. Encoded protein: CATPWSRGQGKETQYF.

V gene TRBV27 combines with J gene TRBJ2-7; 9 positions match TRBD2. From germline, CDR1 is MNHEY and CDR2 SMNVEV (reference sequence). V was pared by 5 bases and J by 7 bases, with 9 bases of the junction left unmatched. The CDR3 runs to 14 residues. The CDR3: CASSDGTSLREQYF. The CDR3 coding sequence is TGTGCCAGCAGTGACGGGACTAGCCTGAGGGAGCAGTACTTC.

This clone appeared a single time. V gene TRBV6-6 combines with J gene TRBJ1-1; TRBD1 might be the D (5 bases). Trimming removed 6 bases from V and 1 base from J, with 9 bases in between. In germline, CDR1 is MNHNY, CDR2 SVGAGI (reference sequence). This CDR3 has 13 amino acids. Written as DNA, the CDR3 is TGTGCCAGCAGACCGACAGCGAACACTGAAGCTTTCTTT. This sequence encodes CASRPTANTEAFF.

This rearrangement joins TRBV5-4 to TRBJ2-7, with D perhaps matching TRBD1 (8 bases). CDR1 SGHNT and CDR2 YYREEE come from the germline V gene (reference sequence). The CDR3 sequence is 16 residues long. Trimming left V 3 bases short and J 3 bases short, with 19 bases between. The CDR3 region is CASSSPYTGGVYEQYF. CDR3 coding DNA: TGTGCCAGCAGCTCCCCTTATACAGGGGGGGTCTACGAGCAGTACTTC.

The gene calls are TRBV7-9 and TRBJ2-1; weak D call: TRBD2 (6 bases). Between the trimmed V and J ends, which lost 0 bases and 8 bases, there was a span of 14 bases. This CDR3 comprises 15 residues. Germline V CDR1 and CDR2: SEHNR, FQNEAQ (reference sequence). CDR3 loop: CASSLAVGSPDEQFF. The CDR3 DNA sequence: TGTGCCAGCAGCTTAGCGGTCGGGAGCCCCGATGAGCAGTTCTTC.

Only a few counts were recorded for this clone. The chain employs TRBV30 and TRBJ1-1, with D uncertain. The ends were cut back, 5 bases at V and 4 bases at J, with 8 bases in the middle. Germline CDR1 reads GTSNPN; CDR2 reads SVGIG (reference sequence). The CDR3 totals 11 residues. The CDR3 coding sequence is TGTGCCTGGCAGGCAGTCACTGAAGCTTTCTTT. Translated: CAWQAVTEAFF. Full variable domain (outside the CDR3, taken from reference TRBV30 and TRBJ1-1): SQTIHQWPATLVQPVGSPLSLECTVEGTSNPNLYWYRQAAGRGLQLLFYSVGIGQISSEVPQNLSASRPQDRQFILSSKKLLLSDSGFYLCAWQAVTEAFFGQGTRLTVV.

J is TRBJ1-1 and V is TRBV19; D not resolved. There are 14 residues in the CDR3. Germline V gives CDR1 LNHDA, CDR2 SQIVND (reference sequence). With 5 bases removed from V and 6 bases from J, the gap between germline ends came to 16 bases. CDR3 in DNA: TGTGCCAGTAGTTTCGGCCCCGGCGGGGCTGAAGCTTTCTTT. Translating it yields CASSFGPGGAEAFF.

The chain carries TRBV15 and TRBJ2-7; 8 positions match TRBD2. V shed 8 bases, J shed 6 bases, and the junction held 3 bases outside the gene matches. The CDR3 is 11 amino acids. Germline V CDR1 and CDR2: LNHNV, YYDKDF (reference sequence). The CDR3 DNA follows: TGTGCCACCCAAGCGGGAGTCGAGCAGTACTTC. This sequence encodes CATQAGVEQYF.

The chain combines TRBV6-5 with TRBJ1-1; weak D call: TRBD1 (6 bases). Trimming removed 4 bases at V and 10 bases at J, with 16 bases between. CDR1 is MNHEY, CDR2 SVGAGI, per germline. The CDR3 covers 13 residues. The CDR3 coding sequence is TGTGCCAGCAGTTTCTTGGGGCTACAGGGAGCTTTCTTT. It yields the protein CASSFLGLQGAFF.